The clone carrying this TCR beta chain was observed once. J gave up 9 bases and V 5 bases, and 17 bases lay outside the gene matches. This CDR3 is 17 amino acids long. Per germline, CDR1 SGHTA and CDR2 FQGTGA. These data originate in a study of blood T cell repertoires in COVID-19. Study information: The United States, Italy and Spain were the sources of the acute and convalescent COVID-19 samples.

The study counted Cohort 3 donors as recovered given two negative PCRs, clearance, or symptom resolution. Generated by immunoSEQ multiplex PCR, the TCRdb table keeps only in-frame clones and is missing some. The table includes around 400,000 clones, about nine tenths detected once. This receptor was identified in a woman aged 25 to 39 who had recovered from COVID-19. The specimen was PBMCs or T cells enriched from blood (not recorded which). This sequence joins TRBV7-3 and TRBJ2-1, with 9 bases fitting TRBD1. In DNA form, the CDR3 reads TGTGCCAGCAGCGCGCACCCCGGGACAGGGAAAGTTAGTGAGCAGTTCTTC. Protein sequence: CASSAHPGTGKVSEQFF.